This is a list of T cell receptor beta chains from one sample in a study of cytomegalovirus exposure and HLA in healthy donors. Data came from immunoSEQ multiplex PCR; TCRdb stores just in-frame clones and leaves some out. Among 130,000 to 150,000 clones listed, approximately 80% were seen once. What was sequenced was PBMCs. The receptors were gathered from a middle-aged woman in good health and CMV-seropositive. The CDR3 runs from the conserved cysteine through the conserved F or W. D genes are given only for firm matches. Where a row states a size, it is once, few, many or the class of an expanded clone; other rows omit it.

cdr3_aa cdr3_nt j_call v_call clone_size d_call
CASSQLGRGSTDTQYF TGCGCCAGCAGCCAACTAGGGCGGGGTTCCACAGATACGCAGTATTTT TRBJ2-3 TRBV4-3 . .
CASSQEDSALYEQYF TGCGCCAGCAGCCAAGAGGACAGCGCTCTCTACGAGCAGTACTTC TRBJ2-7 TRBV4-3 . .
CASSSGSHGNTIYF TGTGCCAGCAGTTCGGGGAGTCACGGAAACACCATATATTTT TRBJ1-3 TRBV6-5 . .
CASGASGGASGETQYF TGTGCCAGCGGGGCCAGCGGGGGGGCCAGTGGAGAGACCCAGTACTTC TRBJ2-5 TRBV28 . TRBD2
CASSVGAGGPPGEQFF TGTGCCAGCAGCGTAGGTGCGGGGGGGCCCCCGGGTGAGCAGTTCTTC TRBJ2-1 TRBV9 . TRBD2
CASSLFQGGEQYF TGTGCCAGCAGTTTATTCCAGGGTGGGGAGCAGTACTTC TRBJ2-7 TRBV28 . .
CASSQDLRTGTYEQYF TGTGCCAGCAGCCAAGATCTTCGGACGGGAACCTACGAGCAGTACTTC TRBJ2-7 TRBV4-2 . .
CASSQDQTSGYTF TGCGCCAGCAGCCAAGATCAGACTTCGGGCTACACCTTC TRBJ1-2 TRBV4-3 few .
CASSRQGDSPLHF TGTGCCAGCAGTAGACAGGGGGATTCACCCCTCCACTTT TRBJ1-6 TRBV27 . TRBD1
CASTQPGQGIYEQYF TGTGCCAGCACCCAACCGGGACAGGGAATTTACGAGCAGTACTTC TRBJ2-7 TRBV28 . TRBD1
CASSRVAGGGDTQYF TGCGCCAGCAGCCGGGTAGCGGGAGGGGGAGATACGCAGTATTTT TRBJ2-3 TRBV4-1 . TRBD2
CASKTSGSNEQYF TGTGCCAGCAAAACTAGCGGGAGTAACGAGCAGTACTTC TRBJ2-7 TRBV18 . TRBD2
CASSQDFEKLFF TGTGCCAGCAGCCAAGACTTTGAAAAACTGTTTTTT TRBJ1-4 TRBV4-2 few .
CATSPSGSGADTQYF TGTGCCACCAGCCCTAGCGGGAGCGGAGCGGATACGCAGTATTTT TRBJ2-3 TRBV15 . TRBD2
CAISRQGISPLHF TGTGCCATCAGCCGACAGGGTATTTCACCCCTCCACTTT TRBJ1-6 TRBV10-3 . TRBD1
CASSSVSGVVQTGELFF TGTGCCAGCTCATCAGTTAGCGGGGTTGTCCAAACCGGGGAGCTGTTTTTT TRBJ2-2 TRBV18 . TRBD2
CASSLTGFNEQYF TGTGCCAGCAGTCTAACAGGTTTCAACGAGCAGTACTTC TRBJ2-7 TRBV6-5 few .
CASSIPGLAGGRDTQYF TGCGCCAGCAGCATACCGGGACTAGCGGGAGGCAGAGATACGCAGTATTTT TRBJ2-3 TRBV5-1 . TRBD2
CASSLKLNTGELFF TGTGCCAGCAGCTTAAAGCTTAACACCGGGGAGCTGTTTTTT TRBJ2-2 TRBV11-2 . .
CAILGDRGDETQYF TGTGCCATCTTAGGTGACAGGGGGGACGAGACCCAGTACTTC TRBJ2-5 TRBV27 . TRBD1
CASRSGVNEQFF TGTGCCAGCCGTTCGGGGGTCAATGAGCAGTTCTTC TRBJ2-1 TRBV28 . .
CASSRVVEQDEAFF TGTGCCAGCAGCCGCGTGGTGGAGCAAGATGAAGCTTTCTTT TRBJ1-1 TRBV5-4 . .
CASSIGQGRQPQHF TGTGCCAGTAGTATAGGTCAGGGAAGGCAGCCCCAGCATTTT TRBJ1-5 TRBV19 . .
CASSLGSTGVSQPQHF TGTGCCAGCAGCTTAGGGTCAACAGGGGTCAGTCAGCCCCAGCATTTT TRBJ1-5 TRBV11-3 . TRBD1
CASSPAGGPSTDTQYF TGTGCCAGCAGCCCAGCGGGGGGGCCTAGCACAGATACGCAGTATTTT TRBJ2-3 TRBV28 . TRBD2
CASSGTASNSPLHF TGTGCCAGCAGCGGGACAGCTAGCAATTCACCCCTCCACTTT TRBJ1-6 TRBV7-9 . TRBD1
CASSVHTFEAYSFHEQYF TGCGCCAGCAGCGTCCACACGTTTGAGGCTTATTCGTTCCACGAGCAGTACTTC TRBJ2-7 TRBV5-1 . .
CASSGLAGGPFASSEQYF TGTGCCAGCAGCGGATTAGCGGGAGGGCCGTTTGCATCGAGCGAGCAGTACTTC TRBJ2-7 TRBV5-4 . TRBD2
CASSTQGQGGHTQYF TGTGCCAGCAGCACCCAGGGACAGGGTGGGCATACGCAGTATTTT TRBJ2-3 TRBV9 . TRBD1
CASSLTQYYGYTF TGTGCCAGCAGTTTAACACAGTACTATGGCTACACCTTC TRBJ1-2 TRBV27 once .
CASSRPSRSGRLSSYNEQFF TGTGCCAGTAGTCGTCCCAGTCGGAGCGGGAGGCTGAGCTCCTACAATGAGCAGTTCTTC TRBJ2-1 TRBV19 . TRBD2
CASSYPTGLYGYTF TGTGCCAGCAGTTACCCAACGGGACTCTATGGCTACACCTTC TRBJ1-2 TRBV6-6 . .
CASSSSGLGEAFF TGTGCCAGCAGTTCTTCAGGGTTGGGTGAAGCTTTCTTT TRBJ1-1 TRBV27 . .
CASSPVTLASETQYF TGTGCCAGCAGCCCGGTTACCCTAGCGTCGGAGACCCAGTACTTC TRBJ2-5 TRBV5-6 . .
CSAGTGRGDTQYF TGCAGCGCCGGGACTGGTCGGGGAGATACGCAGTATTTT TRBJ2-3 TRBV29-1 . .
CASSLEAGRFNHEQFF TGTGCCAGCAGTTTGGAGGCGGGGAGGTTCAACCATGAGCAGTTCTTC TRBJ2-1 TRBV27 . .
CATSVAGGSETQYF TGCGCCACAAGTGTAGCGGGAGGATCAGAGACCCAGTACTTC TRBJ2-5 TRBV5-1 . TRBD2
CASIVGNRGGGYTF TGTGCCAGCATAGTGGGCAATAGAGGGGGTGGCTACACCTTC TRBJ1-2 TRBV2 . .
CAISELDRGRDEAFF TGTGCCATCAGTGAGTTGGACAGGGGACGAGATGAAGCTTTCTTT TRBJ1-1 TRBV10-3 few TRBD1
CASSILYQPQHF TGTGCCAGTAGTATCTTGTATCAGCCCCAGCATTTT TRBJ1-5 TRBV19 . .
CASSPRQGTYTEAFF TGTGCCAGCAGCCCCCGACAGGGTACCTACACTGAAGCTTTCTTT TRBJ1-1 TRBV9 . TRBD1
CASSIWTGVSGANVLTF TGTGCCAGTAGTATTTGGACAGGAGTGAGTGGGGCCAACGTCCTGACTTTC TRBJ2-6 TRBV19 . TRBD1
CASSPGQGEEKLFF TGTGCCAGCAGCCCGGGACAGGGAGAAGAAAAACTGTTTTTT TRBJ1-4 TRBV7-9 . TRBD1